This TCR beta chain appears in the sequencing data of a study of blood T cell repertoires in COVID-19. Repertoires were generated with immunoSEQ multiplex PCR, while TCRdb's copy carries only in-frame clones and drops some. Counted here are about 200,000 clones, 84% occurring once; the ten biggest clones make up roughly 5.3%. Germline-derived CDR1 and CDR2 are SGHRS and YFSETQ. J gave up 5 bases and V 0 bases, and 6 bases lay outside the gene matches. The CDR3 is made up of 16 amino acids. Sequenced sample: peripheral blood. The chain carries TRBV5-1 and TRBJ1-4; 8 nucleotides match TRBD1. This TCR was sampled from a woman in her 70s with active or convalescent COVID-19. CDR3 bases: TGCGCCAGCAGCTTGGGAGGACAGGGAAGGAATGAAAAACTGTTTTTT. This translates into CASSLGGQGRNEKLFF.